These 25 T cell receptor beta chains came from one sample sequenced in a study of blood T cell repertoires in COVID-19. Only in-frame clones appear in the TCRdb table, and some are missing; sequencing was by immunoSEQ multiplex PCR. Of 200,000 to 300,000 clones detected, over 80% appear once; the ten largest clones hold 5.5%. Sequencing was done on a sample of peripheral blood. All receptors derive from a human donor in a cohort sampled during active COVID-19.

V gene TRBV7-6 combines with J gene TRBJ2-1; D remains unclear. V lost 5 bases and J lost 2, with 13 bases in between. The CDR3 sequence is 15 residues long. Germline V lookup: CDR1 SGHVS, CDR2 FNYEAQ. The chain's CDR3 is CASSPGSWTYNEQFF. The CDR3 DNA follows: TGTGCCAGCAGCCCAGGTAGTTGGACCTACAATGAGCAGTTCTTC. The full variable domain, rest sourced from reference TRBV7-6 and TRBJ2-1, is GAGVSQSPRYKVTKRGQDVALRCDPISGHVSLYWYRQALGQGPEFLTYFNYEAQQDKSGLPNDRFSAERPEGSISTLTIQRTEQRDSAMYRCASSPGSWTYNEQFFGPGTRLTVL.

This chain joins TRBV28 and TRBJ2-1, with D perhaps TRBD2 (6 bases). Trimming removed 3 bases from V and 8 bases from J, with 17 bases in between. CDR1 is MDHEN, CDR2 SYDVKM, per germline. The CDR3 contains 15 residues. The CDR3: CASSLAGLFPDEQFF. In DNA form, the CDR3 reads TGTGCCAGCAGTTTGGCGGGACTCTTCCCCGATGAGCAGTTCTTC.

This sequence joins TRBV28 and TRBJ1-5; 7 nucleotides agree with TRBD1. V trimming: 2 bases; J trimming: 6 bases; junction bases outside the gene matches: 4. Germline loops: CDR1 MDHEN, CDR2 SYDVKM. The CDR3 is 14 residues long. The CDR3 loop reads CASSLVQGSQPQHF. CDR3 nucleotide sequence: TGTGCCAGCAGTTTAGTACAGGGGAGTCAGCCCCAGCATTTT.

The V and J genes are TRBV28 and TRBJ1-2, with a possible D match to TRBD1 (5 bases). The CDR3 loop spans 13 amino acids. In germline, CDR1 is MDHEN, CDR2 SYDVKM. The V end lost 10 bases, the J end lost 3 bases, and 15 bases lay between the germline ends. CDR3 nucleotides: TGTGCCACGCGGGGAGGGGCGGACTATGGCTACACCTTC. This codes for CATRGGADYGYTF.

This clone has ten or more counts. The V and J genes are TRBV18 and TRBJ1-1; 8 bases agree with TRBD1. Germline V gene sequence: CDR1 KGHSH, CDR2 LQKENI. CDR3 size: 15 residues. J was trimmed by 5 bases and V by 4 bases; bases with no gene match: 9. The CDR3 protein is CASSLDRVLGTEAFF. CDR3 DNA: TGTGCCAGCTCACTGGACAGGGTGTTGGGGACTGAAGCTTTCTTT.

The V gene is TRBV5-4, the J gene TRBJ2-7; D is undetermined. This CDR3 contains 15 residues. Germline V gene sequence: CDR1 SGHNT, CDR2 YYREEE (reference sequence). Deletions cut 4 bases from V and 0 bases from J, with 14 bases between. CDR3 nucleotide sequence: TGTGCCAGCAGCCATTACAGAAGCAGCTCCTACGAGCAGTACTTC. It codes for CASSHYRSSSYEQYF.

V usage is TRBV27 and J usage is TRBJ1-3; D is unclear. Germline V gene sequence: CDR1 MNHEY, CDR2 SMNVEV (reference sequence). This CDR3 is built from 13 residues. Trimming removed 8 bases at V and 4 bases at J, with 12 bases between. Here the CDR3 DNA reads TGTGCCAGCGGGGAGGTCGTCGGAAACACCATATATTTT. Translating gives CASGEVVGNTIYF.

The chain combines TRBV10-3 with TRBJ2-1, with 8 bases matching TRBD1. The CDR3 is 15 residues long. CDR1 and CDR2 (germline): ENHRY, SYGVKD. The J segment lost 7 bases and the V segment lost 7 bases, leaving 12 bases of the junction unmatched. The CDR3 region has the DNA TGTGCCATCACCCCGACAGGGGTCGACACGAATGAGCAGTTCTTC. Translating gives CAITPTGVDTNEQFF.

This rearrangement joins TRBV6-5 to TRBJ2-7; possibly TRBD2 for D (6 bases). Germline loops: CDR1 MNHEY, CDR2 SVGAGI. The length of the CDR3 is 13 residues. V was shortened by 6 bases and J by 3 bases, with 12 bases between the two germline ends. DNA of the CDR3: TGTGCCAGCAGCCGGACTATTAACTACGAGCAGTACTTC. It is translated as CASSRTINYEQYF.

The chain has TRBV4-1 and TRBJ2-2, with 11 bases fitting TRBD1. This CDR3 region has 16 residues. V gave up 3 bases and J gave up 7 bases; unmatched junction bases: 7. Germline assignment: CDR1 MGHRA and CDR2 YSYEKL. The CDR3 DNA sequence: TGCGCCAGCAGCCACCCCGGACAGGGGGCAATCGGGGAGCTGTTTTTT. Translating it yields CASSHPGQGAIGELFF.

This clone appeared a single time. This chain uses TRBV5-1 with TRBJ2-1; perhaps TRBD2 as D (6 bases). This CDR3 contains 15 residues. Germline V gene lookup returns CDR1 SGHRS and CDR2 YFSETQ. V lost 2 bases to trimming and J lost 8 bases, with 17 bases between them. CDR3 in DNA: TGCGCCAGCAGCTTCACTGACCCCCGCGGGGATGAGCAGTTCTTC. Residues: CASSFTDPRGDEQFF.

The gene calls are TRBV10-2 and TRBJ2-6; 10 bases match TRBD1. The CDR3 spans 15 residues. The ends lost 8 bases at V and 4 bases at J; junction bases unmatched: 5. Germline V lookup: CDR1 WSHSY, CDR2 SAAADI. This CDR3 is CASGQGVIGANVLTF. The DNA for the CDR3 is TGCGCCAGCGGACAGGGGGTGATCGGGGCCAACGTCCTGACTTTC.

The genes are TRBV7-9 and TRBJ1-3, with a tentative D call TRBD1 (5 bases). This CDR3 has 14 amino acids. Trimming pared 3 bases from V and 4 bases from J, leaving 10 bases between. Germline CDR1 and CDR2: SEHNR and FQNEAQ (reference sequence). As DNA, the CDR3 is TGTGCCAGCAGCTTTTCAGGGTTCGGAAACACCATATATTTT. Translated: CASSFSGFGNTIYF.

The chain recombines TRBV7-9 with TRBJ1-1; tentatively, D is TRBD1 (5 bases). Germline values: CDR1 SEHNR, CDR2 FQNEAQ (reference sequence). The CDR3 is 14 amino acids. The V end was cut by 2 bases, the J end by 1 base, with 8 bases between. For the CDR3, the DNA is TGTGCCAGCAGCTTACAGGGCCCGAACACTGAAGCTTTCTTT. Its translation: CASSLQGPNTEAFF. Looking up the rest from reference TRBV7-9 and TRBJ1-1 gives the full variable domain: DTGVSQNPRHKITKRGQNVTFRCDPISEHNRLYWYRQTLGQGPEFLTYFQNEAQLEKSRLLSDRFSAERPKGSFSTLEIQRTEQGDSAMYLCASSLQGPNTEAFFGQGTRLTVV.

The CDR3 loop is CASSYSSSPNQPQHF. DNA for the CDR3: TGTGCCAGCAGTTACTCGAGTTCGCCCAATCAGCCCCAGCATTTT. This rearrangement joins TRBV6-6 to TRBJ1-5; D gene ambiguous. This CDR3 contains 15 residues. Germline-derived CDR1 and CDR2 are MNHNY and SVGAGI (reference sequence). Trimming cost V 0 bases and J 3 bases, with 9 bases left between them.

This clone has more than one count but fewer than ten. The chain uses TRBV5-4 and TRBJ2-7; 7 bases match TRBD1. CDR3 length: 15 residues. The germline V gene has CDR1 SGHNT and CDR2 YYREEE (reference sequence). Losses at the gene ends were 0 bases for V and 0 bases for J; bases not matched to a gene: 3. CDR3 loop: CASSLGGQSSYEQYF. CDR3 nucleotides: TGTGCCAGCAGCTTGGGGGGACAGTCCTCCTACGAGCAGTACTTC.

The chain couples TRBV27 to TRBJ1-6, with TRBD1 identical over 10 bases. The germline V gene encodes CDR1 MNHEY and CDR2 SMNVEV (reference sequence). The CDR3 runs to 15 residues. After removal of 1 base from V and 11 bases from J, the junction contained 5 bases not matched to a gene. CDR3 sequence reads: CASSLLGTGETPLHF. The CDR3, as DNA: TGTGCCAGCAGTTTATTAGGGACAGGGGAAACACCCCTCCACTTT.

CDR3 nucleotide sequence: TGTGCCAGCAGCTCCATTCGACAGGGGGCCACAGATACGCAGTATTTT. Translated, it gives CASSSIRQGATDTQYF. This chain uses TRBV5-8 with TRBJ2-3; TRBD1 matches at 10 bases. CDR3 length equals 16 residues. Germline-derived CDR1 and CDR2 are SGHTS and YDEGEE. V lost 3 bases and J lost 2; bases outside the gene matches: 6.

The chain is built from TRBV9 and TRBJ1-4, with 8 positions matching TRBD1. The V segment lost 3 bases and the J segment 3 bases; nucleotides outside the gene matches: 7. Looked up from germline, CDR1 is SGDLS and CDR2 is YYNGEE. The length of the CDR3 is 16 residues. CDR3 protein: CASSGARGQANEKLFF. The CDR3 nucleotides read TGTGCCAGCAGCGGCGCCCGGGGACAGGCTAATGAAAAACTGTTTTTT. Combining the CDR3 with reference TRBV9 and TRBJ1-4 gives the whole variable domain DSGVTQTPKHLITATGQRVTLRCSPRSGDLSVYWYQQSLDQGLQFLIQYYNGEERAKGNILERFSAQQFPDLHSELNLSSLELGDSALYFCASSGARGQANEKLFFGSGTQLSVL.

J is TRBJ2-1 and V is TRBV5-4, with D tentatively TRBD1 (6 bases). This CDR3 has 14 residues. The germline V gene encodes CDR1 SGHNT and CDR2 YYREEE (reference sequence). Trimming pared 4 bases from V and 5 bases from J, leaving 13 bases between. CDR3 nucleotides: TGTGCCAGCAGCGAACGGACAGATGACAATGAGCAGTTCTTC. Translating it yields CASSERTDDNEQFF.

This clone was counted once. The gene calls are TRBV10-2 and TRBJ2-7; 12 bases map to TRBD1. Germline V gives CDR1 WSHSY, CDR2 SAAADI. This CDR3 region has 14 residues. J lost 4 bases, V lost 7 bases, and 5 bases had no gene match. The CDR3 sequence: CASTGTGGGYEQYF. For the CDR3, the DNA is TGCGCCAGCACCGGGACAGGGGGCGGGTACGAGCAGTACTTC.

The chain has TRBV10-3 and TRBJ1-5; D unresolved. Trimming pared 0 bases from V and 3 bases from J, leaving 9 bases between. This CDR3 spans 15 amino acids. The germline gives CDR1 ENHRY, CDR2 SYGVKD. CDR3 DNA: TGTGCCATCAGTGAGTCGTCAGATCCCAATCAGCCCCAGCATTTT. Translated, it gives CAISESSDPNQPQHF.

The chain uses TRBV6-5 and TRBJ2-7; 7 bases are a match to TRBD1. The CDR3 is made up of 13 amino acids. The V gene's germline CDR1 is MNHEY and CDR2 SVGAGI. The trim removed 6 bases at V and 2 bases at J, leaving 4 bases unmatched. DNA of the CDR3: TGTGCCAGCAGAGGGGACAGCCCCTACGAGCAGTACTTC. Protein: CASRGDSPYEQYF.

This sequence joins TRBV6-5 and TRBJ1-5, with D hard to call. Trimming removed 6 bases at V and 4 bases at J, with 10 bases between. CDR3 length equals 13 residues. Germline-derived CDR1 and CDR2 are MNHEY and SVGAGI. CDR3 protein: CASRTEGNQPQHF. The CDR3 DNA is TGTGCCAGCAGGACGGAGGGTAATCAGCCCCAGCATTTT.

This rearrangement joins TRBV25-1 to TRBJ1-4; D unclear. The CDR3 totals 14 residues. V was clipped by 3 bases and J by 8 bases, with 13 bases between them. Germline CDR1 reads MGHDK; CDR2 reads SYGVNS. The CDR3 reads CASSDTGIREKLFF. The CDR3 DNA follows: TGTGCCAGCAGTGACACCGGGATCCGGGAAAAACTGTTTTTT.